This T cell receptor beta chain was observed in a study of human T cells and chemical hapten exposure. Study information: All through the approximately 24-week study, the scalp of each patient received diphenylcyclopropenone doses weekly. Study-level results: A positive correlation with patch test score was shown by PT1 expanded TCR counts.

For this clonotype: Its matching antigen is unknown.

A single record per CDR3 protein comes from TCRdb applying MiXCR to the RACE reads. The table has 80,000 to 100,000 distinct CDR3 sequences, less than 14% seen once. This CDR3 region has 17 residues. The junction had 2 bases not matched to a gene; V was cut back by 0 bases and J by 0 bases. Germline CDR1 reads KGHSH; CDR2 reads LQKENI. The time point was: pre-sensitization, week 0. Treatment in this sample: therapeutic diphenylcyclopropenone sensitization with weekly scalp DPC. V and J are TRBV18 and TRBJ2-7, with 13 bases fitting TRBD2. The receptor was derived from a woman in her sixties or seventies with alopecia areata. Some clones in this sample may be carry-over from other donors' samples. Source: whole blood, taken in connection with sensitization to the hapten diphenylcyclopropenone (DPC). The CDR3 DNA reads as TGTGCCAGCTCACCACCGGGACTAGCGGGAAGCTCCTACGAGCAGTACTTC. Residues: CASSPPGLAGSSYEQYF.